This record concerns one T cell receptor (beta chain) sequence. Its antigen remains unknown. This record comes from a study of T cell responses to AZD1222 COVID-19 vaccine. Findings and caveats of the study: Repertoire sampling occurred only after the peak T cell response. Nearly half of spike-specific TCRs reportedly target variant regions that are unmutated in the B.1.351 and B.1.1.7 variants. Donor demographics were predominantly white British with a female majority; clonal diversity may be underestimated.

Clones were read by immunoSEQ multiplex PCR, and TCRdb kept only the in-frame ones, dropping some. The repertoire consists of about 150,000 clones, with 86% occurring once and the leading ten covering roughly 5%. The TCR sequence derives from an adult in good health. The sample in question was peripheral blood, obtained on day 0 of MenACWY control vaccination.

The DNA of the CDR3 is TGTGCCAGCAGCCCGGGACGGGTAGAAATGAACACTGAAGCTTTCTTT. Translated: CASSPGRVEMNTEAFF. The chain combines TRBV5-4 with TRBJ1-1; perhaps TRBD1 as D (5 bases). CDR1 and CDR2 (germline): SGHNT, YYREEE (reference sequence). V shed 4 bases and J shed 0 bases, with 16 bases lying between them. The CDR3 is 16 amino acids.